The 5 T cell receptor beta chains in this list originate from one sample, sequenced in a study of blood T cell repertoires in COVID-19. Sequencing used immunoSEQ multiplex PCR; TCRdb keeps in-frame clones, though not all of them. The data hold around 43,000 clones, with around 80% observed a single time. Sequencing was performed on peripheral blood. These receptors were collected from a human donor in a cohort sampled during active COVID-19.

The V gene is TRBV4-1, the J gene TRBJ2-5; the match to TRBD1 covers 10 bases. This CDR3 spans 14 amino acids. CDR1 and CDR2 from the germline V gene are MGHRA and YSYEKL. The ends lost 4 bases at V and 5 bases at J; junction bases unmatched: 4. The CDR3 region has the DNA TGCGCCAGCAGCCCGGACAGGGGGATTGAGACCCAGTACTTC. This encodes CASSPDRGIETQYF.

The V and J genes are TRBV28 and TRBJ2-2, with D unresolved. Looked up from germline, CDR1 is MDHEN and CDR2 is SYDVKM. The CDR3 contains 14 residues. Trimming removed 6 bases from V and 2 bases from J, with 10 bases in between. CDR3 amino acids: CASSFDTNTGELFF. The CDR3 coding sequence is TGTGCCAGCAGCTTCGACACAAACACCGGGGAGCTGTTTTTT.

V and J are TRBV6-5 and TRBJ1-2; no reliable D call. This CDR3 has 10 amino acids. V gave up 8 bases and J gave up 4 bases, with 5 bases separating them. Germline CDR1 reads MNHEY; CDR2 reads SVGAGI. CDR3 region: CASFGYGYTF. CDR3 nucleotides: TGTGCCAGCTTCGGCTATGGCTACACCTTC.

The chain has TRBV19 and TRBJ2-3; D perhaps matches TRBD2 (6 bases). This CDR3 contains 15 residues. Germline CDR1 is LNHDA and CDR2 is SQIVND (reference sequence). The V end lost 6 bases, the J end lost 1 base, and 14 bases lay between the germline ends. The CDR3 reads CASRLRDSGTDTQYF. The CDR3 DNA sequence: TGTGCCAGTAGACTCCGGGACTCCGGCACAGATACGCAGTATTTT. Drawing the rest from reference TRBV19 and TRBJ2-3, the complete variable domain is DGGITQSPKYLFRKEGQNVTLSCEQNLNHDAMYWYRQDPGQGLRLIYYSQIVNDFQKGDIAEGYSVSREKKESFPLTVTSAQKNPTAFYLCASRLRDSGTDTQYFGPGTRLTVL.

The chain carries TRBV25-1 and TRBJ2-2; no reliable D call. Germline V gene lookup returns CDR1 MGHDK and CDR2 SYGVNS. V lost 5 bases, J lost 3 bases, and 7 bases lay in between. The CDR3 is made up of 13 amino acids. The CDR3 protein is CASSPLYTGELFF. DNA for the CDR3: TGTGCCAGCAGTCCACTCTACACCGGGGAGCTGTTTTTT.